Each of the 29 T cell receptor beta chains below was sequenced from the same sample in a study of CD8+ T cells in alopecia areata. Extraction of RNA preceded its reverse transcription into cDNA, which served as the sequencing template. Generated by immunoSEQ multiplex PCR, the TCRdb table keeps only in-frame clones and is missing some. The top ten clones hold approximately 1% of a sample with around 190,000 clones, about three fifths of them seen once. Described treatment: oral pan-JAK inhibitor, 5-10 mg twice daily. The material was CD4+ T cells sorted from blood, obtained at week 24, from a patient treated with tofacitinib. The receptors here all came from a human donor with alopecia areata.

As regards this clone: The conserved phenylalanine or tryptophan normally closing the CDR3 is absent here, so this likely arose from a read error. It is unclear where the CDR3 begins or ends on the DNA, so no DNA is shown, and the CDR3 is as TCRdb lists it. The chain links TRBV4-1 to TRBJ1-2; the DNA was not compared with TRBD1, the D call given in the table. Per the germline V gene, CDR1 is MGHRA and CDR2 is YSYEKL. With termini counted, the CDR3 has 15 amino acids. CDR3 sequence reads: CASSQNAEGAPMSYP.

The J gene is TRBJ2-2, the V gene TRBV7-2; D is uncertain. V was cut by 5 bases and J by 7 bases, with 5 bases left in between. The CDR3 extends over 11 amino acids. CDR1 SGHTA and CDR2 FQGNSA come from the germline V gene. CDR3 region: CASSERGELFF. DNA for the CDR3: TGTGCCAGCAGCGAACGCGGGGAGCTGTTTTTT.

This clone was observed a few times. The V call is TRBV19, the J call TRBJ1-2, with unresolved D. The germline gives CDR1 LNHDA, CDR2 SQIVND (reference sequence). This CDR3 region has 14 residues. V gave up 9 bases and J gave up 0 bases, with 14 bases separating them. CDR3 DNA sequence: TGTGCCAGCAGAAGGACGCAGGCTAACTATGGCTACACCTTC. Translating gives CASRRTQANYGYTF.

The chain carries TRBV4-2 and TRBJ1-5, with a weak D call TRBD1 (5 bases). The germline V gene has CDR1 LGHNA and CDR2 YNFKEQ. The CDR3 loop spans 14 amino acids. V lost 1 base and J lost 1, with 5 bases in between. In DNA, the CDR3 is TGTGCCAGCAGCCAAGGACAGAGCAATCAGCCCCAGCATTTT. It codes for CASSQGQSNQPQHF.

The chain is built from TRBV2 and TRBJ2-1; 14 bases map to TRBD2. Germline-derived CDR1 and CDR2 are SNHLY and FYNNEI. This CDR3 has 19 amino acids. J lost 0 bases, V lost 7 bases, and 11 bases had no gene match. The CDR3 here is CASKATSGGALSSYNEQFF. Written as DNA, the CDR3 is TGTGCCAGCAAGGCGACTAGCGGGGGGGCCCTCAGCTCCTACAATGAGCAGTTCTTC.

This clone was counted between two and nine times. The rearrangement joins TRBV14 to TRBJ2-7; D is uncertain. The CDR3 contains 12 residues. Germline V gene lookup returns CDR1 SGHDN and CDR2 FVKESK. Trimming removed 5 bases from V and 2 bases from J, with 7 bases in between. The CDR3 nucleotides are TGTGCCAGCAGCAGAGAAACCTACGAGCAGTACTTC. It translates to CASSRETYEQYF.

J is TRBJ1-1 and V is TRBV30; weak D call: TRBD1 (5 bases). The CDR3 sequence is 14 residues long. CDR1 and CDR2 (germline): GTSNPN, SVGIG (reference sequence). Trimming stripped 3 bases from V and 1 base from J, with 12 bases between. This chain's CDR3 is CAWRGPRPNTEAFF. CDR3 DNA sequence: TGTGCCTGGAGGGGACCGAGACCGAACACTGAAGCTTTCTTT.

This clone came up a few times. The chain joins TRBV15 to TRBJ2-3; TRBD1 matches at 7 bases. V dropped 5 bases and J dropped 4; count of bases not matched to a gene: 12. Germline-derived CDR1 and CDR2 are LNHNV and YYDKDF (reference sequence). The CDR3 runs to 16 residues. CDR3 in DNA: TGTGCCACCAGCCGTCGGACAGGACTTTTGTCAGATACGCAGTATTTT. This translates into CATSRRTGLLSDTQYF.

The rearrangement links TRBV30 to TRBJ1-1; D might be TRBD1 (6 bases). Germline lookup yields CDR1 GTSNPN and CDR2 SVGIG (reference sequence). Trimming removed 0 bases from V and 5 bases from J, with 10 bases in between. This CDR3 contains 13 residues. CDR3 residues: CAWSVRGFTEAFF. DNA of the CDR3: TGTGCCTGGAGTGTAAGGGGGTTTACTGAAGCTTTCTTT.

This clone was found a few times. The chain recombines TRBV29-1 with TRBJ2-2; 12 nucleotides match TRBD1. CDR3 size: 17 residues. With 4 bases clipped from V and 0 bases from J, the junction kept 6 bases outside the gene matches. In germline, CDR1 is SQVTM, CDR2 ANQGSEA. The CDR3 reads CSVGVGTGGANTGELFF. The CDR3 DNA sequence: TGCAGCGTTGGAGTGGGGACAGGGGGCGCGAACACCGGGGAGCTGTTTTTT.

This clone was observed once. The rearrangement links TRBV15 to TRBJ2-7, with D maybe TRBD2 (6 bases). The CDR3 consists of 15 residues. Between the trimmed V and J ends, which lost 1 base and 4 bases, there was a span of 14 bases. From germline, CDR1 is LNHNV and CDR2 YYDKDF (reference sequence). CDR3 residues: CATSRGVGTEYEQYF. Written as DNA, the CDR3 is TGTGCCACCAGCAGAGGTGTGGGGACTGAGTACGAGCAGTACTTC.

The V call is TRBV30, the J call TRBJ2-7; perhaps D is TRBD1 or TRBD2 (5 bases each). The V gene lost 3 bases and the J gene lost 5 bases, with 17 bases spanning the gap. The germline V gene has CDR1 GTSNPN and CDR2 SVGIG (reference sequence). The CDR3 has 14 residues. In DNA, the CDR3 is TGTGCCTGGAGAGTTAGTGGGGGATCTCACGAGCAGTACTTC. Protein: CAWRVSGGSHEQYF.

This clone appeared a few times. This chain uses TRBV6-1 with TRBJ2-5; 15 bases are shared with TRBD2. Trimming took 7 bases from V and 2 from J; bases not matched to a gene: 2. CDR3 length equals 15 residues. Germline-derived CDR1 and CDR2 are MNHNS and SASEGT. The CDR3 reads CASTGLAGGQETQYF. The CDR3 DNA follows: TGTGCCAGCACCGGACTAGCGGGGGGGCAAGAGACCCAGTACTTC.

The CDR3 loop reads CSVRGTARGGDTEAFF. For the CDR3, the DNA is TGCAGCGTTAGGGGGACCGCCAGGGGTGGCGACACTGAAGCTTTCTTT. The chain recombines TRBV29-1 with TRBJ1-1, with D tentatively TRBD1 (6 bases). CDR3 length equals 16 residues. Trimming removed 5 bases at V and 3 bases at J, with 22 bases between. In germline, CDR1 is SQVTM, CDR2 ANQGSEA.

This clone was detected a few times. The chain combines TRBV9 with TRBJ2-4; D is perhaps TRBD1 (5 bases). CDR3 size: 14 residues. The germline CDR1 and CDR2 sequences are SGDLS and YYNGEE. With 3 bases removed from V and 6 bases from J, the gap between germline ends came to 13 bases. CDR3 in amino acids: CASSDAGFGNIQYF. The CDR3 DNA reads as TGTGCCAGCAGCGATGCAGGGTTCGGAAACATTCAGTACTTC.

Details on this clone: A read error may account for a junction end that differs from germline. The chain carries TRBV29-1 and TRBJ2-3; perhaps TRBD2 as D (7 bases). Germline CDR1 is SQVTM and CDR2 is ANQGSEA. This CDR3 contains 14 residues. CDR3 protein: CSLRGAGDTYTQYF. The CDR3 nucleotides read TGCAGCCTCCGCGGGGCGGGGGACACATATACGCAGTATTTT.

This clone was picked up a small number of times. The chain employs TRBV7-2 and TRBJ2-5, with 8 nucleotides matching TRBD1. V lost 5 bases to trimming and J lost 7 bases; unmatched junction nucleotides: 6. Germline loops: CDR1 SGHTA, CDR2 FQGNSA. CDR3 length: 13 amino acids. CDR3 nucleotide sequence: TGTGCCAGCAGCATGGACAGGGACGGGACCCAGTACTTC. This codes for CASSMDRDGTQYF.

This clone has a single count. The CDR3 reads CASSERTGNTEAFF. DNA for the CDR3: TGTGCCAGCAGTGAGAGGACAGGAAACACTGAAGCTTTCTTT. This chain links TRBV2 with TRBJ1-1; TRBD1 matches at 7 bases. The germline V gene has CDR1 SNHLY and CDR2 FYNNEI. The CDR3 has 14 residues. J was trimmed by 2 bases and V by 3 bases; bases with no gene match: 3.

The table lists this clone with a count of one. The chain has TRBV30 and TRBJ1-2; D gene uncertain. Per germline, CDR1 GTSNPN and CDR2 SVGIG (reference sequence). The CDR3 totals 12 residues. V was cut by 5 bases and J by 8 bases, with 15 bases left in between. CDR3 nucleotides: TGTGCCTGGTTCATCGGGGTAGAAGGCTACACCTTC. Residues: CAWFIGVEGYTF.

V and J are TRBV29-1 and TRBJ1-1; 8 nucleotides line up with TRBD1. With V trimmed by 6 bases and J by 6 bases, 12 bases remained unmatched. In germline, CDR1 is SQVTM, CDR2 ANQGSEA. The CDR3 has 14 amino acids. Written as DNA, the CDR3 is TGCAGCGTCGGACACGGACAGGGTAACGCTGAAGCTTTCTTT. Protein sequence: CSVGHGQGNAEAFF.

For the CDR3, the DNA is TGCGCCAGCAGCTTGGAGGGGTCCGGACGGCAAGAGACCCAGTACTTC. Its translation: CASSLEGSGRQETQYF. The chain is built from TRBV5-1 and TRBJ2-5, with a possible D match to TRBD1 (5 bases). The CDR3 is 16 residues long. Trimming shortened V by 0 bases and J by 2 bases, and 14 bases separated the two germline ends. CDR1 SGHRS and CDR2 YFSETQ come from the germline V gene. Drawing the rest from reference TRBV5-1 and TRBJ2-5, the complete variable domain is KAGVTQTPRYLIKTRGQQVTLSCSPISGHRSVSWYQQTPGQGLQFLFEYFSETQRNKGNFPGRFSGRQFSNSRSEMNVSTLELGDSALYLCASSLEGSGRQETQYFGPGTRLLVL.

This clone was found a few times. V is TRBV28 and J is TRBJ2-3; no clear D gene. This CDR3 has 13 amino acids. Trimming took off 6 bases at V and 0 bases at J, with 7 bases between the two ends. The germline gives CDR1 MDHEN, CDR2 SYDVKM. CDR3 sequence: CASRRDSTDTQYF. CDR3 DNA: TGTGCCAGCAGGAGAGACAGCACAGATACGCAGTATTTT.

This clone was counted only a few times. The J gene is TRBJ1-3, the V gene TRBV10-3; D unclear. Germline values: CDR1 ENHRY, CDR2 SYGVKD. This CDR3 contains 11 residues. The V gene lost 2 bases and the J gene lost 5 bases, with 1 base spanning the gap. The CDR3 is CAISERNTIYF. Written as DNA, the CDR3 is TGTGCCATCAGTGAGAGAAACACCATATATTTT.

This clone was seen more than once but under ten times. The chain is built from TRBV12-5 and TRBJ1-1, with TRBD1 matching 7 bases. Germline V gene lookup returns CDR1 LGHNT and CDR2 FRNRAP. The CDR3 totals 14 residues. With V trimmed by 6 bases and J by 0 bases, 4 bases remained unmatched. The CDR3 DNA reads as TGTGCTAGTGGAACCGGGACAGTGAACACTGAAGCTTTCTTT. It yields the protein CASGTGTVNTEAFF. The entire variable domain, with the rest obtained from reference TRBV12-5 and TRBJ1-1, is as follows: DARVTQTPRHKVTEMGQEVTMRCQPILGHNTVFWYRQTMMQGLELLAYFRNRAPLDDSGMPKDRFSAEMPDATLATLKIQPSEPRDSAVYFCASGTGTVNTEAFFGQGTRLTVV.

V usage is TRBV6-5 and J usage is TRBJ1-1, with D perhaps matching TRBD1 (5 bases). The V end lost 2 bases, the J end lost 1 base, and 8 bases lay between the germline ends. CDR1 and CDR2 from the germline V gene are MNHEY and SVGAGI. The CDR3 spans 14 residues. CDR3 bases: TGTGCCAGCAGTTACGCGGGACCGAACACTGAAGCTTTCTTT. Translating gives CASSYAGPNTEAFF.

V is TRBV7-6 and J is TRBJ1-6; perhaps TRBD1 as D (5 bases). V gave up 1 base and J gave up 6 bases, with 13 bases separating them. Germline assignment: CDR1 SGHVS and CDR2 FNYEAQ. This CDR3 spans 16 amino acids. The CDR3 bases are TGTGCCAGCAGCTTAGGAGGGGTTGCCGCTAATTCACCCCTCCACTTT. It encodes CASSLGGVAANSPLHF.

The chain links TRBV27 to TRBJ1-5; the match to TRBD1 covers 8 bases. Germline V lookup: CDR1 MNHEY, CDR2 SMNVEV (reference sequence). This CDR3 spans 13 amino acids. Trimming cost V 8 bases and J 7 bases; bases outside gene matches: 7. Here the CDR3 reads CASGRQGRQPQHF. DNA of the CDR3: TGTGCCAGCGGAAGACAGGGGAGGCAGCCCCAGCATTTT.

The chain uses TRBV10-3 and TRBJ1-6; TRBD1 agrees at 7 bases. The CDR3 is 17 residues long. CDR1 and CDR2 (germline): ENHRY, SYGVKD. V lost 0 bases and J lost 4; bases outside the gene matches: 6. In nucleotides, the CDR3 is TGTGCCATCAGTGAGTCTCAGGGACAGAAGTATAATTCACCCCTCCACTTT. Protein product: CAISESQGQKYNSPLHF.

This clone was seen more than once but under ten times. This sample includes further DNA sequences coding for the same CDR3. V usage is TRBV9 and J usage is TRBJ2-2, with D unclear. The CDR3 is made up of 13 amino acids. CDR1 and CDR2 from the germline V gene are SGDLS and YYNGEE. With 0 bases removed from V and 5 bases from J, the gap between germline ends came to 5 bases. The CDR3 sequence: CASSVVVTGELFF. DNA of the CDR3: TGTGCCAGCAGCGTAGTGGTGACCGGGGAGCTGTTTTTT.